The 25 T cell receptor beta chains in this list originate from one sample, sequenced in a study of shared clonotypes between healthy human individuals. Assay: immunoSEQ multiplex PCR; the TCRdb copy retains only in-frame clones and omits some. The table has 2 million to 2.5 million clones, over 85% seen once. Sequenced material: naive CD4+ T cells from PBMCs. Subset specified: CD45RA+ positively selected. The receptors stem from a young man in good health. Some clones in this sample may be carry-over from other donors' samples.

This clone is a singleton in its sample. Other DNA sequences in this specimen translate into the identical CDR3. The CDR3 sequence: CASSFSSYEQYF. CDR3 in DNA: TGTGCCAGCAGCTTTTCGTCCTACGAGCAGTACTTC. This rearrangement joins TRBV7-8 to TRBJ2-7; D not resolved. The germline V and J ends were trimmed by 3 bases and 1 base, with 4 bases remaining between them. CDR3 length equals 12 residues. Germline CDR1 reads SGHVS; CDR2 reads FQNEAQ.

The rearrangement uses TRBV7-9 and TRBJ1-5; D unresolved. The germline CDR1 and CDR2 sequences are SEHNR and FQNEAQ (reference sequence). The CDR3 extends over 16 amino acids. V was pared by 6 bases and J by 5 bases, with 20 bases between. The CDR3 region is CASSYLLTIAHQPQHF. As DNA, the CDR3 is TGTGCCAGCAGTTACCTCCTCACTATAGCGCATCAGCCCCAGCATTTT.

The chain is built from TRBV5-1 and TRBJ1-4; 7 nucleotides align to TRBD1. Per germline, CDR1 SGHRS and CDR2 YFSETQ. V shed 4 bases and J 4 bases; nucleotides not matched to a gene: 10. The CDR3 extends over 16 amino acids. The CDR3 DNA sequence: TGCGCCAGCAGCCCCTTGGCGGGACAGAGTAATGAAAAACTGTTTTTT. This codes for CASSPLAGQSNEKLFF.

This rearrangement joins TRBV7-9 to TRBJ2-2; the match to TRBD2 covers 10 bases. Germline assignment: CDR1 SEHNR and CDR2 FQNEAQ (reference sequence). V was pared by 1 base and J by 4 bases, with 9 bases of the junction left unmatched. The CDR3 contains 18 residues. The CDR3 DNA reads TGTGCCAGCAGCTTAGATCGGTGGCTAGCGGGAGTCACCGGGGAGCTGTTTTTT. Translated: CASSLDRWLAGVTGELFF.

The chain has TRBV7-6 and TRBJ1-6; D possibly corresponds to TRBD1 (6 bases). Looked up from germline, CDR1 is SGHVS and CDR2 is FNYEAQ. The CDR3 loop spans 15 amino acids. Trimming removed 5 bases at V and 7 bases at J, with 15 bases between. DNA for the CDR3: TGTGCCAGCAGCCAGGCCGGGACACCGAATTCACCCCTCCACTTT. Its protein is CASSQAGTPNSPLHF.

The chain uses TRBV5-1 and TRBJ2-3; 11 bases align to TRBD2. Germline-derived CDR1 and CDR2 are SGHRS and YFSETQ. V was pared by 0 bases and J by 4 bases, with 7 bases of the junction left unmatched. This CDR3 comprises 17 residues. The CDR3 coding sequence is TGCGCCAGCAGCTTGGTTGTAGCGGGAGGGCGCGCAGATACGCAGTATTTT. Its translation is CASSLVVAGGRADTQYF.

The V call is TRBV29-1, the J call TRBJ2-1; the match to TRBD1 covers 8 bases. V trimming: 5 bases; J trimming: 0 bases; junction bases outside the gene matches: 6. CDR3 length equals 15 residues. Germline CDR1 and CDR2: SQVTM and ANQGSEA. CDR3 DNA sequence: TGCAGCGTTATAGGTGACAGGGGCTCCTACAATGAGCAGTTCTTC. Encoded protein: CSVIGDRGSYNEQFF.

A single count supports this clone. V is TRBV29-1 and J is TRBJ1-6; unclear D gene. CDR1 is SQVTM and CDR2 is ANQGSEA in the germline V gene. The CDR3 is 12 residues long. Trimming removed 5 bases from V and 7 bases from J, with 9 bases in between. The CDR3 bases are TGCAGCGTTCGTGAGGGAAATTCACCCCTCCACTTT. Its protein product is CSVREGNSPLHF.

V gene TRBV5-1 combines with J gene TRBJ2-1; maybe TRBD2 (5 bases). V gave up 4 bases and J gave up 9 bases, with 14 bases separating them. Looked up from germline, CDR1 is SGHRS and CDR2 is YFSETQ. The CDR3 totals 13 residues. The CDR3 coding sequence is TGCGCCAGCAGCGGCGGGCCAGAAGGTGAGCAGTTCTTC. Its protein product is CASSGGPEGEQFF.

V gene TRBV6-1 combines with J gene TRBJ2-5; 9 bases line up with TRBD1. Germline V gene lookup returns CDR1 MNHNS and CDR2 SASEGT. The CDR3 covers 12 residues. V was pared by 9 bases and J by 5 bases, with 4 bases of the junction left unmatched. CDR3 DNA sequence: TGTGCCAGTGGGACAGGGCGGGAGACCCAGTACTTC. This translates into CASGTGRETQYF.

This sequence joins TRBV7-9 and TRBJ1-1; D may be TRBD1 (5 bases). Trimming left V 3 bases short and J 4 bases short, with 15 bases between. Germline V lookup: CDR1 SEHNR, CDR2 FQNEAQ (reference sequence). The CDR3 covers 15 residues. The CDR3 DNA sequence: TGTGCCAGCAGCTTGCTACAGGTTGAAGGCACTGAAGCTTTCTTT. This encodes CASSLLQVEGTEAFF.

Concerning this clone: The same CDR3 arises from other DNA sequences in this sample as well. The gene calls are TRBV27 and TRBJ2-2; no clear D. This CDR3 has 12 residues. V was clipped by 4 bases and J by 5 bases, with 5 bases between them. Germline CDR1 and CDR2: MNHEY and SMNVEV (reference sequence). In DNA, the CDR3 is TGTGCCAGCAGTTCCCTAACCGGGGAGCTGTTTTTT. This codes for CASSSLTGELFF.

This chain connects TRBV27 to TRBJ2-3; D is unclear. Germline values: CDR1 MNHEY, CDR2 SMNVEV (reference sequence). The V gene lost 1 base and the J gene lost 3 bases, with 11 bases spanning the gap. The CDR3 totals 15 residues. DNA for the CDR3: TGTGCCAGCAGTTTATTATGGACGGTGACAGATACGCAGTATTTT. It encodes CASSLLWTVTDTQYF.

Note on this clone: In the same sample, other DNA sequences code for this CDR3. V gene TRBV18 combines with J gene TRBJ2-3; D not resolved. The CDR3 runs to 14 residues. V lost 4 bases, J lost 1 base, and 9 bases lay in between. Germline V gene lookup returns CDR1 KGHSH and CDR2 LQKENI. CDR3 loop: CASSRALGTDTQYF. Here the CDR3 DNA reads TGTGCCAGCTCACGAGCGCTGGGCACAGATACGCAGTATTTT.

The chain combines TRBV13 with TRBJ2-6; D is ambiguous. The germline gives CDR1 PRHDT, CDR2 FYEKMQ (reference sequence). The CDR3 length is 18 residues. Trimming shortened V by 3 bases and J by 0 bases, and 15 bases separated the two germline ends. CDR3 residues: CASSFISQFVSGANVLTF. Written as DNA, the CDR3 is TGTGCCAGCAGCTTTATCTCGCAGTTCGTCTCTGGGGCCAACGTCCTGACTTTC. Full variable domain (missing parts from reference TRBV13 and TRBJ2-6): AAGVIQSPRHLIKEKRETATLKCYPIPRHDTVYWYQQGPGQDPQFLISFYEKMQSDKGSIPDRFSAQQFSDYHSELNMSSLELGDSALYFCASSFISQFVSGANVLTFGAGSRLTVL.

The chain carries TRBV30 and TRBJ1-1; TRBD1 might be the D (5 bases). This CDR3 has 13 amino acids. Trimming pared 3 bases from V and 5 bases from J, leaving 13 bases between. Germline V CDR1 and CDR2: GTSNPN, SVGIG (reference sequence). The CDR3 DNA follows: TGTGCCTGGAGGAGCGGGGGATTGACTGAAGCTTTCTTT. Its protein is CAWRSGGLTEAFF.

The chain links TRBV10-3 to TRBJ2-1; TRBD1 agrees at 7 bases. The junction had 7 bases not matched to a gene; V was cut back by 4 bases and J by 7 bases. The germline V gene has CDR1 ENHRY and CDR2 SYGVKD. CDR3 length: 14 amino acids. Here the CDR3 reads CAISGGGSGNEQFF. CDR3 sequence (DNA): TGTGCCATCAGTGGAGGGGGCTCTGGTAATGAGCAGTTCTTC.

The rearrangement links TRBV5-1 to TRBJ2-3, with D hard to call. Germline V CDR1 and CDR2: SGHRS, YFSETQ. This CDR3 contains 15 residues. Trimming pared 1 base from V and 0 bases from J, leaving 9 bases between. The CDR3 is CASSLLDPSTDTQYF. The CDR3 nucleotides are TGCGCCAGCAGCTTGCTAGACCCCAGCACAGATACGCAGTATTTT.

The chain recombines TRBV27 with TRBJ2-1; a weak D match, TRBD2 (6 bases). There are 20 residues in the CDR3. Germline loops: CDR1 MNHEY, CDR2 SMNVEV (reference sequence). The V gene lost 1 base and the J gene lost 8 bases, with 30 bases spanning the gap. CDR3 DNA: TGTGCCAGCAGTTTATTGTGGGGATCGGGTAGGGGCTCCGGAGGGGATGAGCAGTTCTTC. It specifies CASSLLWGSGRGSGGDEQFF.

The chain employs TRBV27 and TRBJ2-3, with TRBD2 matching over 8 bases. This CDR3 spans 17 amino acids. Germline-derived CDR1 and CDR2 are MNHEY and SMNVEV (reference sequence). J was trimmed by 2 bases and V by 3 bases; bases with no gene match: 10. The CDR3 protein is CASSFVGLSGNTDTQYF. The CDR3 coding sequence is TGTGCCAGCAGTTTTGTTGGGCTTAGCGGGAACACAGATACGCAGTATTTT.

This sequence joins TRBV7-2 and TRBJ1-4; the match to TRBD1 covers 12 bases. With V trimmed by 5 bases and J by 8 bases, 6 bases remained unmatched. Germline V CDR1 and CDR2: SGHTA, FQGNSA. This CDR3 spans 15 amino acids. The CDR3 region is CASSSRDRGREKLFF. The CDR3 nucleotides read TGTGCCAGCAGCAGCAGGGACAGGGGGCGAGAAAAACTGTTTTTT.

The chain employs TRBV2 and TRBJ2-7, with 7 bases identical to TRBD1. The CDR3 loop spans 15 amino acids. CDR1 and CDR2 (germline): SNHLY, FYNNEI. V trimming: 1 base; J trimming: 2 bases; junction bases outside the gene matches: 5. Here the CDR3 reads CASSEVKGQTYEQYF. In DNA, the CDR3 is TGTGCCAGCAGTGAAGTAAAGGGACAGACCTACGAGCAGTACTTC.

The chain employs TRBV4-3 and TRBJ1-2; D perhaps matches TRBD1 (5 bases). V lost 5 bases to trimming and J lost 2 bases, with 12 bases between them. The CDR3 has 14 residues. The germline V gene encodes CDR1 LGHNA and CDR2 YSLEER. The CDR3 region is CASSSDRGNYGYTF. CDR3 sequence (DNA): TGCGCCAGCAGCTCAGATCGGGGGAACTATGGCTACACCTTC.

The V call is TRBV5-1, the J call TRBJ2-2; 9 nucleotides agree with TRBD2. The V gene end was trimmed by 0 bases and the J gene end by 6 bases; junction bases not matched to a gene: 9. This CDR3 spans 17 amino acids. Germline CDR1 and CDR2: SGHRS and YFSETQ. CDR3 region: CASSLVASGIVAGELFF. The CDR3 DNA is TGCGCCAGCAGCTTGGTGGCTAGCGGGATTGTCGCCGGGGAGCTGTTTTTT.

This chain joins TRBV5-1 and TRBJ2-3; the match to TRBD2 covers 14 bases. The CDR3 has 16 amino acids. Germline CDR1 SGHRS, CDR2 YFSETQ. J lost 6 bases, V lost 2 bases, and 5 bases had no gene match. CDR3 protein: CASSFEGTSGSDTQYF. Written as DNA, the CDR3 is TGCGCCAGCAGCTTCGAGGGGACTAGCGGGAGTGATACGCAGTATTTT.